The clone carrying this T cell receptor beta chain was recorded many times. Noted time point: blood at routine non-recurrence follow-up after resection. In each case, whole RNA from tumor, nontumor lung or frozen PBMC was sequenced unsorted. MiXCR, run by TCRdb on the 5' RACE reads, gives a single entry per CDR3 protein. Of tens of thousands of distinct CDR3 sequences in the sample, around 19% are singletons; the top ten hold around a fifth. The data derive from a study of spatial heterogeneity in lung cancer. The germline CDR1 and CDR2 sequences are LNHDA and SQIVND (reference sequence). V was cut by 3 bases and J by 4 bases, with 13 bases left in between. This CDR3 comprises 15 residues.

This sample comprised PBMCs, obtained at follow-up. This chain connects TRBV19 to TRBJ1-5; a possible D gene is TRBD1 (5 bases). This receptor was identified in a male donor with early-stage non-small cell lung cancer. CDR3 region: CASSMKPQGNQPQHF. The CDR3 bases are TGTGCCAGTAGTATGAAGCCTCAGGGAAATCAGCCCCAGCATTTT.